This T cell receptor beta chain derives from a study of cytomegalovirus exposure and HLA in healthy donors. It was with 60 Vbeta and 13 Jbeta primers that the PCR ran. Measured with immunoSEQ multiplex PCR; TCRdb has only the in-frame clones, and not every one. In the table there are fewer than 200,000 clones, more than 75% of which are singletons. The TCR sequence derives from a man under 40 in good health and CMV-seropositive. Sequenced: PBMCs.

The CDR3, as DNA: TGTGCCAGCAGCTTAGGAACAGGGAACTATGGCTACACCTTC. Encoded protein: CASSLGTGNYGYTF. The chain links TRBV11-3 to TRBJ1-2, with a possible D match to TRBD1 (6 bases). This CDR3 has 14 residues. Between the trimmed V and J ends, which lost 1 base and 2 bases, there was a span of 8 bases. Germline assignment: CDR1 SGHNT and CDR2 YENEEA.